This paragraph covers one T cell receptor (beta chain) sequence. Its target is unknown. This entry comes from a study of response to subunit inactivated influenza vaccine. Each CDR3 protein gets one entry after TCRdb re-called the RT-PCR reads with MiXCR. The sample holds 650,000 to 800,000 distinct CDR3 sequences; around 14% are singletons and the top ten take around 6.5%. Germline V gene lookup returns CDR1 MDHEN and CDR2 SYDVKM. The CDR3 totals 15 residues. Trimming removed 5 bases from V and 4 bases from J; junction bases left unmatched: 8. Study-level findings and limits: Each seasonal influenza vaccination recruits few new T cells, the authors suggested.

The origin of this receptor is a man aged 45-65 years who received an inactivated influenza vaccine. The chain employs TRBV28 and TRBJ1-1; TRBD1 aligns across 9 bases. The sample in question was PBMCs from blood, obtained approximately 15 days before vaccination. As DNA, the CDR3 is TGTGCCAGCAGTCCCCTGACAGGGGGTAGCACTGAAGCTTTCTTT. Its translation: CASSPLTGGSTEAFF.